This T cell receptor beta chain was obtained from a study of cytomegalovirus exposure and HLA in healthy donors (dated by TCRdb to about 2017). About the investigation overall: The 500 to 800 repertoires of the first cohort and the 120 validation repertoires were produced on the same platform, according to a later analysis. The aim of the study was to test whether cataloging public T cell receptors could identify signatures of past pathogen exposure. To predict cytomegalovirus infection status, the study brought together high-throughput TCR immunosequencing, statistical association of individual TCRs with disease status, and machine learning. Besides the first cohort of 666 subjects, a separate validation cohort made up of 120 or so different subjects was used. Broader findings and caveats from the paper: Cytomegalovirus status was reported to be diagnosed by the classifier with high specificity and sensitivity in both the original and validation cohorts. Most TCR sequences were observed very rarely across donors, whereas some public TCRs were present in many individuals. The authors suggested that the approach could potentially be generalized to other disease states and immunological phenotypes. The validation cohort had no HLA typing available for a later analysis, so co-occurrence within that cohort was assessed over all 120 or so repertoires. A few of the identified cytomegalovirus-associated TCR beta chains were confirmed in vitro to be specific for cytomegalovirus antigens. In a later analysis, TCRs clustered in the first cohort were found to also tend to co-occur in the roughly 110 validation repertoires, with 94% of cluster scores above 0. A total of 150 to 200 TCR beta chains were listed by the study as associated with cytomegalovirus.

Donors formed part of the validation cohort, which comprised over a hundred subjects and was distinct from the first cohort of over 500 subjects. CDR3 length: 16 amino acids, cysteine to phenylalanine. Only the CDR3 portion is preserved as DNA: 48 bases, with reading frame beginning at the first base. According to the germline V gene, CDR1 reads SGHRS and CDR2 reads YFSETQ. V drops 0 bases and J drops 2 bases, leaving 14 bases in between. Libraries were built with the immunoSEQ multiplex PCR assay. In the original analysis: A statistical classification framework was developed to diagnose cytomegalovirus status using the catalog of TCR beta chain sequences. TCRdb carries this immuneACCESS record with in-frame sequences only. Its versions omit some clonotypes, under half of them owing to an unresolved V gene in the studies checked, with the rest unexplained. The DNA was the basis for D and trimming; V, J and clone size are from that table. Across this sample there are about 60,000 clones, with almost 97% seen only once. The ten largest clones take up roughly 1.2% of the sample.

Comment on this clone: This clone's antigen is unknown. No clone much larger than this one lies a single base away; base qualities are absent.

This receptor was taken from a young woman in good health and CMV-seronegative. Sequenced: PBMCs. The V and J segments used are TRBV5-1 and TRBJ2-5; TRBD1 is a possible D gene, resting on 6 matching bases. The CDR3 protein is CASSLVPGQPQETQYF. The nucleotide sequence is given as TGCGCCAGCAGCTTGGTTCCCGGACAGCCACAAGAGACCCAGTACTTC.